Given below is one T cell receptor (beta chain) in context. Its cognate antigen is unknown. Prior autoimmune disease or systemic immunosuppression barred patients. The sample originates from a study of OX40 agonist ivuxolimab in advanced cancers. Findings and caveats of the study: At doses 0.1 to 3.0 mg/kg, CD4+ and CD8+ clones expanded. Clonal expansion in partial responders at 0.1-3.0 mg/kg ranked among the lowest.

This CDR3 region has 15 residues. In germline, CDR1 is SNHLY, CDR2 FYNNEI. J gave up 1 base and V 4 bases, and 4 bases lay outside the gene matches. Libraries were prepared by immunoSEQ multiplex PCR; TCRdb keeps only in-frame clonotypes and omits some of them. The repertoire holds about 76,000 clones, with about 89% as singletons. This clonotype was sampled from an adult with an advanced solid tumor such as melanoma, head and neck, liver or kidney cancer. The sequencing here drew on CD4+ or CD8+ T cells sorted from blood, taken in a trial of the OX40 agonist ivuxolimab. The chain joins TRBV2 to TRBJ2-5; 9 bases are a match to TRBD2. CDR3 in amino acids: CASSGASGIQETQYF. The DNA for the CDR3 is TGTGCCAGCAGTGGGGCTAGCGGGATCCAAGAGACCCAGTACTTC.